This T cell receptor beta chain stems from a study of blood T cell repertoires in COVID-19. At the level of the study: Researchers got acute and convalescent COVID-19 samples from the United States, Italy and Spain. PBMCs, B-cell-depleted T cells, or T cells provided the cDNA or gDNA that made up the material.

In the study's own analysis: Estimates of nucleated cell counts were drawn from the amplification of reference gene primers. Produced via immunoSEQ multiplex PCR; TCRdb's table is partial and in-frame only. V, J and clone size are those of that table, while D and trimming were read from the DNA. The top ten hold around 18% of the sample, which has about 98,000 clones, 82% seen once. The CDR3 contains 14 residues. Germline V gene data show CDR1 as SGDLS and CDR2 as YYNGEE. V dropped 3 bases and J dropped 3; count of bases not matched to a gene: 3. This receptor was taken from an older man with acute or convalescent COVID-19. Input material: peripheral blood. V is TRBV9 and J is TRBJ1-5, with 7 positions matching TRBD1. The CDR3 loop is CASSGGQVNQPQHF. The CDR3 DNA reads as TGTGCCAGCAGCGGTGGACAGGTCAATCAGCCCCAGCATTTT.